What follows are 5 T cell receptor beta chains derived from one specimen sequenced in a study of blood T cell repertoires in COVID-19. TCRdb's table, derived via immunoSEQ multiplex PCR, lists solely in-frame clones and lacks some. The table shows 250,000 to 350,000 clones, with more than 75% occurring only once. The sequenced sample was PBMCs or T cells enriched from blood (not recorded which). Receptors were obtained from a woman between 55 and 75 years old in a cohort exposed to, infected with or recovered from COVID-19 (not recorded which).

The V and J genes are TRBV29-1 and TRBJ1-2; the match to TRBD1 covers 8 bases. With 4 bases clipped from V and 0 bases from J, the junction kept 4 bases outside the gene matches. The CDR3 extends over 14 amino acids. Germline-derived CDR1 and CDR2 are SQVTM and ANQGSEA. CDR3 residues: CSVGTGLTNYGYTF. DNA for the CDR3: TGCAGCGTTGGGACAGGGCTTACTAACTATGGCTACACCTTC.

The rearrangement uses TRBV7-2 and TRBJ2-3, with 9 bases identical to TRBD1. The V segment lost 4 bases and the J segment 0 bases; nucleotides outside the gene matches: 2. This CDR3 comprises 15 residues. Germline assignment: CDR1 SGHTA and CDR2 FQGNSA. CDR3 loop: CASSSGTGSTDTQYF. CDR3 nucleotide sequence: TGTGCCAGCAGCTCCGGGACAGGGAGCACAGATACGCAGTATTTT.

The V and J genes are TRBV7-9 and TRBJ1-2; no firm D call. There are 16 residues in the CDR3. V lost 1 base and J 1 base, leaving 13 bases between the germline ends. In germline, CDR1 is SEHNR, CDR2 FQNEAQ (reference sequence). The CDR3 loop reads CASSLGAARFNYGYTF. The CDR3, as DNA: TGTGCCAGCAGCTTAGGGGCCGCGCGCTTTAACTATGGCTACACCTTC.

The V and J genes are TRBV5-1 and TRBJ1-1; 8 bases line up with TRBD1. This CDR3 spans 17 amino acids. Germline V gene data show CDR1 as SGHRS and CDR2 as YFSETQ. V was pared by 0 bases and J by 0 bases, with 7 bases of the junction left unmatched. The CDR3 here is CASSLDGSGGMNTEAFF. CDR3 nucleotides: TGCGCCAGCAGCTTGGATGGGTCAGGGGGCATGAACACTGAAGCTTTCTTT.

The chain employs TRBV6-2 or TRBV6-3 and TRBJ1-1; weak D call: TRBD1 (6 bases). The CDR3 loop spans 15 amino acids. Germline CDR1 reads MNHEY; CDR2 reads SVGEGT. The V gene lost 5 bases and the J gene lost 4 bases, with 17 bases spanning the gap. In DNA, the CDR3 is TGTGCCAGCAGTAAAACGACAGGCTTCCGCACTGAAGCTTTCTTT. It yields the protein CASSKTTGFRTEAFF.